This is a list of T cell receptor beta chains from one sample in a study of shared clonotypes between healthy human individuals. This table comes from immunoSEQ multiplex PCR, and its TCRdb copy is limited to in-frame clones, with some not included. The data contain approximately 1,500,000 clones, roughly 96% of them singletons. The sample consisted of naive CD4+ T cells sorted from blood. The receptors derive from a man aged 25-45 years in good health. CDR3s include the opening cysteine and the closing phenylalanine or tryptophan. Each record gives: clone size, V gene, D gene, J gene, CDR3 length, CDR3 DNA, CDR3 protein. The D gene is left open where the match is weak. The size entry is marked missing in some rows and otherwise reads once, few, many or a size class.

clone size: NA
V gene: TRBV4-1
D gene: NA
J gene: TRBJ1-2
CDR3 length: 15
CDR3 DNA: TGCGCCAGCAGCCAAGGCGACAGTTCTATCTATGGCTACACCTTC
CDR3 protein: CASSQGDSSIYGYTF

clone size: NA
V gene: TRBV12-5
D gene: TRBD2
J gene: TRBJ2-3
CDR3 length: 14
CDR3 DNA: TGTGCTAGTGGTTACGGGACTAGCTCAGATACGCAGTATTTT
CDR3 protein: CASGYGTSSDTQYF

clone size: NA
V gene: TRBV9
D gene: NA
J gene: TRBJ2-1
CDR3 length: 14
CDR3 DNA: TGTGCCAGCAGCGTAGCCGGAGACCACAATGAGCAGTTCTTC
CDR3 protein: CASSVAGDHNEQFF

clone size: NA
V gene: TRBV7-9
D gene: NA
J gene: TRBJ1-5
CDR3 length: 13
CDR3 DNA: TGTGCCAGCAGCAATCAAGGAAATCAGCCCCAGCATTTT
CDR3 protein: CASSNQGNQPQHF

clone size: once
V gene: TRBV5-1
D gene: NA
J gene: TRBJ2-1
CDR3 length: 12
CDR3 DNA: TGCGCCAGCAGCGGACCAATTAATGAGCAGTTCTTC
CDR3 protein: CASSGPINEQFF

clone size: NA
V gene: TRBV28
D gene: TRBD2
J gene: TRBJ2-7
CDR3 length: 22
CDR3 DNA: TGTGCCAGCAGTCTGTGGACTAGCGGGAGGGCCGACCGACCACCGGTAAGCTACGAGCAGTACTTC
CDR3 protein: CASSLWTSGRADRPPVSYEQYF

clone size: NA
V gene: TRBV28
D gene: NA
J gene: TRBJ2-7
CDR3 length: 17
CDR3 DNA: TGTGCCAGCAGTGCACGTTCGGGTAGAGGAACCCCCTACGAGCAGTACTTC
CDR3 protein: CASSARSGRGTPYEQYF

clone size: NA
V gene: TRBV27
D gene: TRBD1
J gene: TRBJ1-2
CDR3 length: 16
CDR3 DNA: TGTGCCAGCAGTTTATCGACCGACAGGGAGGGATATGGCTACACCTTC
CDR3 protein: CASSLSTDREGYGYTF

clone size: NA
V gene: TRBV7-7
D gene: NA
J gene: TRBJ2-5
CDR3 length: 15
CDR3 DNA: TGTGCTAGCAGCCCCCTCGGGACACTGCAAGAGACCCAGTACTTC
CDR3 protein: CASSPLGTLQETQYF

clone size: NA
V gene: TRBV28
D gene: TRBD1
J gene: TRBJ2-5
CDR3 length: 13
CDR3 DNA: TGTGCCAGCAGACTAACAGGGGCAGAGACCCAGTACTTC
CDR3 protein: CASRLTGAETQYF

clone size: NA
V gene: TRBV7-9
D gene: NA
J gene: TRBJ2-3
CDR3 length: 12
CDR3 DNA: TGTGCCAGCAGCTCGGCCGGGATCCTGCAGTATTTT
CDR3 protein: CASSSAGILQYF

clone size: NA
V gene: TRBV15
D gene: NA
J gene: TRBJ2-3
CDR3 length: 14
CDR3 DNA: TGTGCCACCACTATACTAGGTAGCACAGATACGCAGTATTTT
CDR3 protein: CATTILGSTDTQYF

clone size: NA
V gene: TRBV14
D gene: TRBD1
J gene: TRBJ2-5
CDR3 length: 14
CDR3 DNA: TGTGCCAGCAGCCACGACAGGGTCCTGGGGACCCAGTACTTC
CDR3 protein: CASSHDRVLGTQYF

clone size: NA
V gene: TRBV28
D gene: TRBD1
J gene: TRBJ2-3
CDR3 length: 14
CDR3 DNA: TGTGCCAGCAGGACAGGGGGCCCCACAGATACGCAGTATTTT
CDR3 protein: CASRTGGPTDTQYF

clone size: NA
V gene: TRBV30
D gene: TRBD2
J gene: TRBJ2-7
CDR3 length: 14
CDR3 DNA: TGTGCCTGGAGTGTACTAGCGGGAGTTAGCGAGCAGTACTTC
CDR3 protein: CAWSVLAGVSEQYF

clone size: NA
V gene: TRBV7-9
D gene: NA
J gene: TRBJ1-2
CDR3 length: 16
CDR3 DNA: TGTGCCAGCAGCTTAGGGTCACGGACGGAAAGCTATGGCTACACCTTC
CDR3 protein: CASSLGSRTESYGYTF

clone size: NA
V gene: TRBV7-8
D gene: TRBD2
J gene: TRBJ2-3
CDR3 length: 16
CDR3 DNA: TGTGCCAGCAGCTTTTGGACTAGCGGAAGCACAGATACGCAGTATTTT
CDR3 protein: CASSFWTSGSTDTQYF

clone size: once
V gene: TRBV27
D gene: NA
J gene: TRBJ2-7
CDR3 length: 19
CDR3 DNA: TGTGCCAGCAGTTTAATCGGCCCCCGACTCTCAGCGAATGTCTACGAGCAGTACTTC
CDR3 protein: CASSLIGPRLSANVYEQYF

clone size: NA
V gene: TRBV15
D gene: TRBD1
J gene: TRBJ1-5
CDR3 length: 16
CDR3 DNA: TGTGCCACCAGCAGAGAGCAGGGGGCTCACAATCAGCCCCAGCATTTT
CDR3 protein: CATSREQGAHNQPQHF

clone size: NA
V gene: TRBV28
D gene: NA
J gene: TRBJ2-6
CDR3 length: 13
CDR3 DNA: TGTGCCAGCAGTATGATTGGGGCCAACGTCCTGACTTTC
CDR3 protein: CASSMIGANVLTF

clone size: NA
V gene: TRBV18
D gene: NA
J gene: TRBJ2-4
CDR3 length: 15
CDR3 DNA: TGTGCCAGCTCACCACAGGGGCGGAGGGATGACATTCAGTACTTC
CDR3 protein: CASSPQGRRDDIQYF

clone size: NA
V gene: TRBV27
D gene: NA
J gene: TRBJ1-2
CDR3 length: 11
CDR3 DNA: TGTGCCAGCAGGGACGGATATGGCTACACCTTC
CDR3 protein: CASRDGYGYTF

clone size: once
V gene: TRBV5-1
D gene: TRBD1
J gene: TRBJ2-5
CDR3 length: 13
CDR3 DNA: TGCGCCAGCAGTTCAAGGGGGCTGGAGACCCAGTACTTC
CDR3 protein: CASSSRGLETQYF

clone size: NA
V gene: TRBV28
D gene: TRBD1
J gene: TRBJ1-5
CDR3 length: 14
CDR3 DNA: TGTGCCAGCAGTAGGGGACAGAACAATCAGCCCCAGCATTTT
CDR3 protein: CASSRGQNNQPQHF

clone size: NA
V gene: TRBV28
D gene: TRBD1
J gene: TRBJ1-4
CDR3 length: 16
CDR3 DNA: TGTGCCAGCAGTCCGCCGGACAGGCAAAATAATGAAAAACTGTTTTTT
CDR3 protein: CASSPPDRQNNEKLFF

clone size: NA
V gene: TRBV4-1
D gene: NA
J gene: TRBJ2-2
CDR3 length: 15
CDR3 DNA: TGCGCCAGCAGCCCCAGGCTCATTCCCACCGGGGAGCTGTTTTTT
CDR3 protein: CASSPRLIPTGELFF

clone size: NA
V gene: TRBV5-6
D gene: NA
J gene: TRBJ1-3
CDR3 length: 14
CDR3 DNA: TGTGCCAGCAGCTTGGTAGGTCCTGGAAACACCATATATTTT
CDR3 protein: CASSLVGPGNTIYF

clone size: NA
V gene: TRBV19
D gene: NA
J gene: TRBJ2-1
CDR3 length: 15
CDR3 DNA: TGTGCCAGTACCCTAGGACGAACCTCCTACAATGAGCAGTTCTTC
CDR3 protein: CASTLGRTSYNEQFF

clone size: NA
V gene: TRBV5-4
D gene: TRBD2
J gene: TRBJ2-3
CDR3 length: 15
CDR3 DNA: TGTGCCAGCAGGGAATTACTAGCGGGAGAAGATACGCAGTATTTT
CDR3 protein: CASRELLAGEDTQYF

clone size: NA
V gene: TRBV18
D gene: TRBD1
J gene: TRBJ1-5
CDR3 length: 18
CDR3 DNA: TGTGCCAGCTCACCTAGGGAATTCGGACAGGGGGTTAATGAGCCCCAGCATTTT
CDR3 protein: CASSPREFGQGVNEPQHF

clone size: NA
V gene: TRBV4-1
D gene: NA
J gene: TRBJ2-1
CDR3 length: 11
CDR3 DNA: TGCGCCAGCAGCGAGAGGGGTGAGCAGTTCTTC
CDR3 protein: CASSERGEQFF

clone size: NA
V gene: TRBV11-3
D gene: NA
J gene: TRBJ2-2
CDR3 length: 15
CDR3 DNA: TGTGCCAGCAGCTTAGGCGGGATACGTTCCGGGGAGCTGTTTTTT
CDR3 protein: CASSLGGIRSGELFF

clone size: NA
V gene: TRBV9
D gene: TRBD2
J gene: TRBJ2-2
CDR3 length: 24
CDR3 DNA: TGTGCCAGCAGCGTAGCCCAGACGGACGCTAGCGGGAGGGCGAAAATCATGGACACCGGGGAGCTGTTTTTT
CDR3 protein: CASSVAQTDASGRAKIMDTGELFF

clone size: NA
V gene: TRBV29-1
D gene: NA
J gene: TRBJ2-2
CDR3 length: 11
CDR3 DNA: TGCACCCGTTGGGACCCCGGTGGGCTGTTTTTT
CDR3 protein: CTRWDPGGLFF

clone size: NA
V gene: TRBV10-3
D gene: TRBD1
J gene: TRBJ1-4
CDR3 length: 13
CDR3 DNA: TGTGCCATCAGCCCGACAGGGGGGGAAAAACTGTTTTTT
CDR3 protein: CAISPTGGEKLFF

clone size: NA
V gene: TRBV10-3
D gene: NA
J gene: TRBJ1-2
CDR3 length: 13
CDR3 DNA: TGTGCCATCGGGGGGGTCCCTAACTATGGCTACACCTTC
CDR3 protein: CAIGGVPNYGYTF

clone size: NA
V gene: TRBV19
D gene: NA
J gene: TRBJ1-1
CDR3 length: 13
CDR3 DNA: TGTGCCAGTAGTGCAACTCTGAACACTGAAGCTTTCTTT
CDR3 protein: CASSATLNTEAFF

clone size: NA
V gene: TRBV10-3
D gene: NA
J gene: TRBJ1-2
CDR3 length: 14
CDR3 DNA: TGTGCCATCACCCGTACAGGGAGTAACTATGGCTACACCTTC
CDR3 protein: CAITRTGSNYGYTF

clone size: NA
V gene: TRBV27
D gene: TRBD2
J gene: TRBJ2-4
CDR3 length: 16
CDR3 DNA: TGTGCCAGCAGTTTATCGGGACTAGCGGGAGCCTTAATTCAGTACTTC
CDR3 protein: CASSLSGLAGALIQYF

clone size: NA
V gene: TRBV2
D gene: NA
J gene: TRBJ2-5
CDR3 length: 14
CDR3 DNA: TGTGCCAGCAGTGAAGCAAGGTCTCAAGAGACCCAGTACTTC
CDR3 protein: CASSEARSQETQYF

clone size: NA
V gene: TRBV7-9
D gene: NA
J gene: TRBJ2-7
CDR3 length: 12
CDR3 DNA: TGTGCCAGCACTTGGGGGAATTACGAGCAGTACTTC
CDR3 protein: CASTWGNYEQYF

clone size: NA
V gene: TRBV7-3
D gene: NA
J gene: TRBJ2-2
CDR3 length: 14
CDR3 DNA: TGTGCCAGCAGCTTAGGGCGGACAACCGGGGAGCTGTTTTTT
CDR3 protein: CASSLGRTTGELFF

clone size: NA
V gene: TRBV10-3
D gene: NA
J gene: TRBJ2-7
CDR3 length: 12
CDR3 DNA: TGTGCCATCAGTGAAGGGACCCACGAGCAGTACTTC
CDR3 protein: CAISEGTHEQYF

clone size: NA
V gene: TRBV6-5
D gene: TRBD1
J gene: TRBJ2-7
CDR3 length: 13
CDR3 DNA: TGTGCCAGCAGTTCCTCAGGGGGAAACGAGCAGTACTTC
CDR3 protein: CASSSSGGNEQYF

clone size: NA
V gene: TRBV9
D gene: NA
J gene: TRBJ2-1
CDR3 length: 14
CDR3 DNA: TGTGCCAGCAGCGTAGGGGGTGTCTACAATGAGCAGTTCTTC
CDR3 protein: CASSVGGVYNEQFF

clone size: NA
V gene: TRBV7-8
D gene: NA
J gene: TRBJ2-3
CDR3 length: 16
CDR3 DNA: TGTGCCAGCAGCGCGCAGAGGTCCAGGGCTGGAGATACGCAGTATTTT
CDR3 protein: CASSAQRSRAGDTQYF

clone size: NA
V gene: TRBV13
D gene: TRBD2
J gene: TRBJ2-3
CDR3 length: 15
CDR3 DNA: TGTGCCAGCTCCCAACTAGCGGGAGCGGCAGATACGCAGTATTTT
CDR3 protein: CASSQLAGAADTQYF

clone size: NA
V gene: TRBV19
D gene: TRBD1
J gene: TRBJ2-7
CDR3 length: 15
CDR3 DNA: TGTGCCAGTAGTGCTCTGTGGGGACAGGGGGGCGAGCAGTACTTC
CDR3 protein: CASSALWGQGGEQYF

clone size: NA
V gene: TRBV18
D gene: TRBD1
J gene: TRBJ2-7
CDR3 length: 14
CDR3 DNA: TGTGCCAGCTCACCCCGGACAGGGGCCTACGAGCAGTACTTC
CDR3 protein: CASSPRTGAYEQYF

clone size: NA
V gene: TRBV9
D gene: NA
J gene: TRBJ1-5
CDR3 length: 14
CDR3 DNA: TGTGCCAGCAGCGTATCGACAGATTTTCAGCCCCAGCATTTT
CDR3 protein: CASSVSTDFQPQHF

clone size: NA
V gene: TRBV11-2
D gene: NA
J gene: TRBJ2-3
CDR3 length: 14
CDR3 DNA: TGTGCCAGCAGCTTAGGGGTAGGGGCAGATACGCAGTATTTT
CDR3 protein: CASSLGVGADTQYF

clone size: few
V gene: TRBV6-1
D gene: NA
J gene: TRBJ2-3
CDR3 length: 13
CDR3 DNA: TGTGCCAGCAGTGAAGCGGGGGCAGATACGCAGTATTTT
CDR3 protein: CASSEAGADTQYF

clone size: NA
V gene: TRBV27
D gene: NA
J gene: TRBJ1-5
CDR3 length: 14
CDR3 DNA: TGTGCCAGCAGTTCCTCGTACACTCATCAGCCCCAGCATTTT
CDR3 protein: CASSSSYTHQPQHF

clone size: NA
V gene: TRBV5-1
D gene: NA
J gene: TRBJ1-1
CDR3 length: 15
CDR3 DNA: TGCGCCAGCAGCGGACTATCGGGGCTGAACACTGAAGCTTTCTTT
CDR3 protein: CASSGLSGLNTEAFF

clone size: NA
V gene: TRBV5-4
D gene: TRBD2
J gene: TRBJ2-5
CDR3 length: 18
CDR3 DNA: TGTGCCAGCAGCTTTGCAATAGGCGGGAGTATATGGGCAGAGACCCAGTACTTC
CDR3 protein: CASSFAIGGSIWAETQYF